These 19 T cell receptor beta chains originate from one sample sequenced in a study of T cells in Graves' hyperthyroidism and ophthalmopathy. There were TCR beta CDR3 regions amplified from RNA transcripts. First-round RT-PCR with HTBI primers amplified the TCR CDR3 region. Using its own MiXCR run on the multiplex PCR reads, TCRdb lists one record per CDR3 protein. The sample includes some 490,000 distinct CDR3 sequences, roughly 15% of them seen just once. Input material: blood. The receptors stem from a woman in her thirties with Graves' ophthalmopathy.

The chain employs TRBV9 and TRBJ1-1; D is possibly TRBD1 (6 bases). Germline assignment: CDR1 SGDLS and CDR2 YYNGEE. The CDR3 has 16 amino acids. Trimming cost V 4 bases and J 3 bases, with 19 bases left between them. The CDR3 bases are TGTGCCAGCAGCACTTTGACAGGTGGGGCGGACACTGAAGCTTTCTTT. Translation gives CASSTLTGGADTEAFF.

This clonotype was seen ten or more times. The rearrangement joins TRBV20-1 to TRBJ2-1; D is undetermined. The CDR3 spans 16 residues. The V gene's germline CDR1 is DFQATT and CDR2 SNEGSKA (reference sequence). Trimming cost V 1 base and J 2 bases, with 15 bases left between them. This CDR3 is CSARVIGHPTYNEQFF. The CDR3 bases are TGCAGTGCTAGAGTAATCGGCCATCCTACCTACAATGAGCAGTTCTTC.

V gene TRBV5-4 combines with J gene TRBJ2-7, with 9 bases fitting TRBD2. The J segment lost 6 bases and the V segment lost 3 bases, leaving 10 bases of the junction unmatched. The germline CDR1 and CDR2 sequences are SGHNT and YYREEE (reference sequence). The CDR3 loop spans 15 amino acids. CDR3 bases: TGTGCCAGCAGCTCAAGAATAGCGGGAGAGGGCGAGCAGTACTTC. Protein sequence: CASSSRIAGEGEQYF. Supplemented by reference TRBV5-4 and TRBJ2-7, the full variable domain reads ETGVTQSPTHLIKTRGQQVTLRCSSQSGHNTVSWYQQALGQGPQFIFQYYREEENGRGNFPPRFSGLQFPNYSSELNVNALELDDSALYLCASSSRIAGEGEQYFGPGTRLTVT.

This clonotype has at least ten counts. In DNA, the CDR3 is TGTGCCAGCAGTGAGCCTCCGGGACTAGCGGGAGGGCCCGGTTACGAGCAGTACTTC. It is translated as CASSEPPGLAGGPGYEQYF. The V gene is TRBV2, the J gene TRBJ2-7; 16 positions agree with TRBD2. The germline CDR1 and CDR2 sequences are SNHLY and FYNNEI. The V segment lost 3 bases and the J segment 4 bases; nucleotides outside the gene matches: 12. The CDR3 totals 19 residues.

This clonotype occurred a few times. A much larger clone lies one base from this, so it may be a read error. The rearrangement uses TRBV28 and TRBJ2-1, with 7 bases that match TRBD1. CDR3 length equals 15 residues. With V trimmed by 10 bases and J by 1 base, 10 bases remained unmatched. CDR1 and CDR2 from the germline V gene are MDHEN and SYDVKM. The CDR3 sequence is CANTQGVGSYNEQFF. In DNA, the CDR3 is TGTGCCAACACCCAGGGGGTAGGGTCCTACAATGAGCAGTTCTTC.

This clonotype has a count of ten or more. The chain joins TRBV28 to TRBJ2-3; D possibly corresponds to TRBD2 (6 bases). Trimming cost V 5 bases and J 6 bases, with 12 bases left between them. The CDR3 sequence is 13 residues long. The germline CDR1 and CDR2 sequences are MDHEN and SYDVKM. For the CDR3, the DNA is TGTGCCAGCAGTAACGGAGGGGCCGATACGCAGTATTTT. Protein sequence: CASSNGGADTQYF.

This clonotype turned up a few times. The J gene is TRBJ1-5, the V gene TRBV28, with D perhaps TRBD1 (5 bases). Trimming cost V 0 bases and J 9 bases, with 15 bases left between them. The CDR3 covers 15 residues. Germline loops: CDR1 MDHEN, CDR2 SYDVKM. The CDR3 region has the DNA TGTGCCAGCAGTTTATGGGGACGGGGGAAATCGCCCCAGCATTTT. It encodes CASSLWGRGKSPQHF.

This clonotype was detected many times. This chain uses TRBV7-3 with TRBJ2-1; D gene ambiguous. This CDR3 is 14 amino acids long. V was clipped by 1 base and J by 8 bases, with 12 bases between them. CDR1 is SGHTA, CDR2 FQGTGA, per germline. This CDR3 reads CASSLNPIGYEQFF. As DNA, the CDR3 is TGTGCCAGCAGCTTAAACCCTATTGGCTATGAGCAGTTCTTC.

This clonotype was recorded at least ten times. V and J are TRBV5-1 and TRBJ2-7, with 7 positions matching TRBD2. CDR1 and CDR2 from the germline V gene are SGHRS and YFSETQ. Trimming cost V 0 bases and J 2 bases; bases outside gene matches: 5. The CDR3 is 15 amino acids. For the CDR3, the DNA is TGCGCCAGCAGCTTGGTGGCTAGCGGCACCTACGAGCAGTACTTC. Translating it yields CASSLVASGTYEQYF.

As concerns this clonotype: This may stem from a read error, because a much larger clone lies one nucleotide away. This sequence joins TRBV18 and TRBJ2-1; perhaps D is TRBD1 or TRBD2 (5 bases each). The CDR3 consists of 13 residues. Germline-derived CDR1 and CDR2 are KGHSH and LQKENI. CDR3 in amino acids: CTSSTGPHNEQFF. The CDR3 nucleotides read TGTACCAGCTCAACGGGACCTCACAATGAGCAGTTCTTC. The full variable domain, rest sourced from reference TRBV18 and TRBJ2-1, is NAGVMQNPRHLVRRRGQEARLRCSPMKGHSHVYWYRQLPEEGLKFMVYLQKENIIDESGMPKERFSAEFPKEGPSILRIQQVVRGDSAAYFCTSSTGPHNEQFFGPGTRLTVL.

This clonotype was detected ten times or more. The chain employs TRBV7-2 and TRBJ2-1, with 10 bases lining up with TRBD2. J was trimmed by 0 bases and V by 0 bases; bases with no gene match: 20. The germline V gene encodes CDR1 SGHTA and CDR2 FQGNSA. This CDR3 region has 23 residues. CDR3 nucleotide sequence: TGTGCCAGCAGCTTAGCGGACCACAGGAGGGCTAGCGGGAGCCTCCTCTCCTACAATGAGCAGTTCTTC. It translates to CASSLADHRRASGSLLSYNEQFF.

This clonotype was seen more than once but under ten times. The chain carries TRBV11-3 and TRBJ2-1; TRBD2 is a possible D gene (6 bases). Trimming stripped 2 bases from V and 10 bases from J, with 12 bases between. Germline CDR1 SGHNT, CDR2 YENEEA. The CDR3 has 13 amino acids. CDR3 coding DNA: TGTGCCAGCAGCTTAACCGGGAGAGGGGAGCAGTTCTTC. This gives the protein CASSLTGRGEQFF. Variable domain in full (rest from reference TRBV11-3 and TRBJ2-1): EAGVVQSPRYKIIEKKQPVAFWCNPISGHNTLYWYLQNLGQGPELLIRYENEEAVDDSQLPKDRFSAERLKGVDSTLKIQPAELGDSAVYLCASSLTGRGEQFFGPGTRLTVL.

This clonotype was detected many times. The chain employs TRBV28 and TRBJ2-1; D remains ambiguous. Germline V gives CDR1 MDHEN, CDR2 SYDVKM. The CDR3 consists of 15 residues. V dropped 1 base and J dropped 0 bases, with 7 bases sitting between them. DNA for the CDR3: TGTGCCAGCAGTTTATTTTCTAGCTCCTACAATGAGCAGTTCTTC. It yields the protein CASSLFSSSYNEQFF.

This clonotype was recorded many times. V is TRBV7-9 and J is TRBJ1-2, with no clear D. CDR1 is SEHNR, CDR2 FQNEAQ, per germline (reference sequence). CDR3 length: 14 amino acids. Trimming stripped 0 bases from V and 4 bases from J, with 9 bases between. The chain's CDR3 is CASSLAHLPYGYTF. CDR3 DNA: TGTGCCAGCAGCTTAGCTCACCTTCCCTATGGCTACACCTTC.

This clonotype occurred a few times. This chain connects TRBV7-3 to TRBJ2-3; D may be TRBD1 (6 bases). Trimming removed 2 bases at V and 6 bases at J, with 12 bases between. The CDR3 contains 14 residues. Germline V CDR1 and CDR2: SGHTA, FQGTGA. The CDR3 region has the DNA TGTGCCAGCAGCTTAGGGGGCTATGAGGATACGCAGTATTTT. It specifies CASSLGGYEDTQYF.

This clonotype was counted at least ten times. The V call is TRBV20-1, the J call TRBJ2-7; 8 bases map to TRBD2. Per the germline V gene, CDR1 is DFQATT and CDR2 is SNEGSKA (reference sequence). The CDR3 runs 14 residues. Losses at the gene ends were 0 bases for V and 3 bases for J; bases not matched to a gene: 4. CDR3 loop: CSARDPSGYYEQYF. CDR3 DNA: TGCAGTGCTAGAGACCCTAGCGGGTACTACGAGCAGTACTTC.

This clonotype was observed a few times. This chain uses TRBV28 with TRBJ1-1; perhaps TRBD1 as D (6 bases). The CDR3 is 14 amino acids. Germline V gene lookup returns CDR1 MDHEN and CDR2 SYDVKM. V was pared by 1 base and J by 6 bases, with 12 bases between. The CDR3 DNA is TGTGCCAGCAGTTTATACGACAGGAGGGCTGAAGCTTTCTTT. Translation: CASSLYDRRAEAFF.

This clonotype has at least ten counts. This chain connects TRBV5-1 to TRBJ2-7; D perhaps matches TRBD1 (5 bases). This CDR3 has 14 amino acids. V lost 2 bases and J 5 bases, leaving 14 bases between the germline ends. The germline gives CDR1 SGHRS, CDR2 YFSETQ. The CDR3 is CASSFQGAVNEQYF. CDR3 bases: TGCGCCAGCAGCTTTCAAGGGGCCGTGAACGAGCAGTACTTC.

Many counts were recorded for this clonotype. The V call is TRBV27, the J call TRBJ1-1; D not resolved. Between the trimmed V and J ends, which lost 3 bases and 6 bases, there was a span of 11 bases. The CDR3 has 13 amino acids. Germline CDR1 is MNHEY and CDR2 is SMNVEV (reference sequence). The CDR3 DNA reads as TGTGCCAGCAGTTTCGGGAGGGCCTCTGAAGCTTTCTTT. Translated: CASSFGRASEAFF.